The 28 T cell receptor beta chains presented below share a single source sample, sequenced in a study of CD8+ T cells in alopecia areata. Following RNA extraction, reverse transcription yielded cDNA that acted as the sequencing template. TCRdb keeps only in-frame clones here, not all; method: immunoSEQ multiplex PCR. The sample consists of about 210,000 clones, roughly two fifths of them appearing once. Treatment indicated: oral pan-JAK inhibitor, 5-10 mg twice daily. Sequences were derived from CD4+ T cells sorted from blood, sampled between weeks 30 and 35, from a patient treated with tofacitinib. All receptors derive from a human donor with alopecia areata.

This clone was counted a few times. The V gene is TRBV7-9, the J gene TRBJ1-1; no reliable D call. With 7 bases removed from V and 5 bases from J, the gap between germline ends came to 14 bases. Germline V gene sequence: CDR1 SEHNR, CDR2 FQNEAQ (reference sequence). This CDR3 spans 13 amino acids. CDR3 protein: CASTLDRRTEAFF. Here the CDR3 DNA reads TGTGCCAGCACCTTGGATAGGCGGACTGAAGCTTTCTTT.

This clone was seen a few times. The chain combines TRBV30 with TRBJ2-5, with 7 positions matching TRBD1. CDR3 length: 13 residues. J lost 4 bases, V lost 3 bases, and 5 bases had no gene match. Germline V gene sequence: CDR1 GTSNPN, CDR2 SVGIG (reference sequence). The DNA for the CDR3 is TGTGCCTGGAGCTTGGGACAGATAGAGACCCAGTACTTC. It codes for CAWSLGQIETQYF.

This sequence joins TRBV10-2 and TRBJ1-6; TRBD1 matches 9 bases. CDR1 and CDR2 (germline): WSHSY, SAAADI. CDR3 length: 15 amino acids. V lost 6 bases, J lost 7 bases, and 7 bases stayed unmatched. Here the CDR3 reads CASRAGQGWNSPLHF. CDR3 sequence (DNA): TGCGCCAGCAGGGCGGGACAGGGTTGGAATTCACCCCTCCACTTT.

The genes are TRBV7-9 and TRBJ2-7; a possible D gene is TRBD1 (5 bases). CDR3 size: 14 residues. Germline CDR1 reads SEHNR; CDR2 reads FQNEAQ (reference sequence). Between the trimmed V and J ends, which lost 1 base and 1 base, there was a span of 8 bases. CDR3 nucleotide sequence: TGTGCCAGCAGCTTAGACCAGGGTTCCTACGAGCAGTACTTC. This translates into CASSLDQGSYEQYF.

Only a few counts were recorded for this clone. The CDR3: CATALDYEQYF. The CDR3 DNA follows: TGTGCCACCGCACTAGACTACGAGCAGTACTTC. This sequence joins TRBV10-3 and TRBJ2-7; maybe TRBD2 (5 bases). The V gene's germline CDR1 is ENHRY and CDR2 SYGVKD. This CDR3 is 11 amino acids long. V was trimmed by 10 bases and J by 3 bases, leaving 10 bases between them.

This clone was counted only a few times. The V and J genes are TRBV18 and TRBJ2-1; D gene uncertain. Germline CDR1 KGHSH, CDR2 LQKENI. The CDR3 sequence is 13 residues long. Trimming pared 2 bases from V and 9 bases from J, leaving 11 bases between. CDR3 coding DNA: TGTGCCAGCTCACCAGTGGATCCGACTGAGCAGTTCTTC. Residues: CASSPVDPTEQFF. Using reference TRBV18 and TRBJ2-1 for the parts outside the CDR3, the full variable domain is NAGVMQNPRHLVRRRGQEARLRCSPMKGHSHVYWYRQLPEEGLKFMVYLQKENIIDESGMPKERFSAEFPKEGPSILRIQQVVRGDSAAYFCASSPVDPTEQFFGPGTRLTVL.

This clone was seen more than once but under ten times. The chain links TRBV25-1 to TRBJ2-5; 10 nucleotides align to TRBD2. This CDR3 has 17 residues. The V gene's germline CDR1 is MGHDK and CDR2 SYGVNS. J was trimmed by 5 bases and V by 2 bases; bases with no gene match: 11. This chain's CDR3 is CASSEGAELAGLETQYF. The CDR3 region has the DNA TGTGCCAGCAGTGAAGGGGCGGAACTAGCGGGACTGGAGACCCAGTACTTC.

The CDR3: CASSFRTVKWRDIQYF. In DNA, the CDR3 is TGTGCCAGCAGCTTTAGAACAGTCAAATGGAGGGACATTCAGTACTTC. The V and J genes are TRBV11-3 and TRBJ2-4; possible D gene TRBD2, 6 bases. Trimming removed 3 bases from V and 8 bases from J, with 20 bases in between. The CDR3 totals 16 residues. CDR1 is SGHNT and CDR2 is YENEEA in the germline V gene.

The J gene is TRBJ2-3, the V gene TRBV9, with a weak D call TRBD2 (5 bases). Germline V gene sequence: CDR1 SGDLS, CDR2 YYNGEE. Trimming shortened V by 0 bases and J by 0 bases, and 8 bases separated the two germline ends. The CDR3 loop spans 15 amino acids. The CDR3 nucleotides are TGTGCCAGCAGCGTAGAAGGCGGGAGCACAGATACGCAGTATTTT. This translates into CASSVEGGSTDTQYF. Together with reference TRBV9 and TRBJ2-3, the CDR3 gives the full variable domain: DSGVTQTPKHLITATGQRVTLRCSPRSGDLSVYWYQQSLDQGLQFLIQYYNGEERAKGNILERFSAQQFPDLHSELNLSSLELGDSALYFCASSVEGGSTDTQYFGPGTRLTVL.

The V and J genes are TRBV6-5 and TRBJ2-7; D unresolved. Germline V gives CDR1 MNHEY, CDR2 SVGAGI. V dropped 9 bases and J dropped 5 bases, with 11 bases sitting between them. The CDR3 covers 11 residues. The CDR3 is CASQDSNEQYF. The CDR3 nucleotides read TGTGCCAGTCAAGACTCAAACGAGCAGTACTTC.

The chain uses TRBV9 and TRBJ2-6, with D possibly being TRBD1 (5 bases). CDR3 length: 15 amino acids. Germline loops: CDR1 SGDLS, CDR2 YYNGEE. With 3 bases removed from V and 4 bases from J, the gap between germline ends came to 11 bases. The CDR3 bases are TGTGCCAGCAGCGCCGGACAAGCGGGGGCCAACGTCCTGACTTTC. The encoded protein is CASSAGQAGANVLTF.

V usage is TRBV2 and J usage is TRBJ2-3; D call uncertain. The V gene lost 2 bases and the J gene lost 4 bases, with 10 bases spanning the gap. CDR3 length: 14 residues. Germline V gives CDR1 SNHLY, CDR2 FYNNEI. For the CDR3, the DNA is TGTGCCAGCAGTGAATCCCCTCACCCAGATACGCAGTATTTT. Translation gives CASSESPHPDTQYF.

The chain joins TRBV28 to TRBJ1-1, with unresolved D. CDR1 and CDR2 from the germline V gene are MDHEN and SYDVKM. The CDR3 length is 13 residues. Trimming shortened V by 4 bases and J by 1 base, and 7 bases separated the two germline ends. CDR3 sequence (DNA): TGTGCCAGCAGTTCACTAGCGAACACTGAAGCTTTCTTT. Its protein is CASSSLANTEAFF.

In this sample, this clone turned up a few times. The CDR3 DNA follows: TGTGCCAGCAGCTTAACGAGGAGGGGGCCAGACACAGATACGCAGTATTTT. Translated: CASSLTRRGPDTDTQYF. The chain combines TRBV7-2 with TRBJ2-3; TRBD1 might be the D (7 bases). This CDR3 is built from 17 residues. V lost 2 bases to trimming and J lost 2 bases, with 17 bases between them. From germline, CDR1 is SGHTA and CDR2 FQGNSA. Full variable domain (remainder filled in from reference TRBV7-2 and TRBJ2-3): GAGVSQSPSNKVTEKGKDVELRCDPISGHTALYWYRQSLGQGLEFLIYFQGNSAPDKSGLPSDRFSAERTGGSVSTLTIQRTQQEDSAVYLCASSLTRRGPDTDTQYFGPGTRLTVL.

V is TRBV5-6 and J is TRBJ1-5; D is possibly TRBD1 (5 bases). This CDR3 has 14 amino acids. Germline V gene lookup returns CDR1 SGHDT and CDR2 YYEEEE. Trimming left V 6 bases short and J 2 bases short, with 12 bases between. In DNA, the CDR3 is TGTGCCAGCAACACCAGGGTTGGCAATCAGCCCCAGCATTTT. Residues: CASNTRVGNQPQHF.

This chain links TRBV30 with TRBJ1-1; 7 bases match TRBD1. V dropped 7 bases and J dropped 1; count of bases not matched to a gene: 6. This CDR3 region has 13 residues. Germline V gene lookup returns CDR1 GTSNPN and CDR2 SVGIG (reference sequence). The CDR3 here is CAFGTVSNTEAFF. The CDR3 DNA follows: TGTGCCTTTGGGACAGTCTCGAACACTGAAGCTTTCTTT.

The V gene is TRBV5-6, the J gene TRBJ1-2; D gene ambiguous. This CDR3 contains 12 residues. Trimming left V 1 base short and J 3 bases short, with 4 bases between. Germline V gene sequence: CDR1 SGHDT, CDR2 YYEEEE. For the CDR3, the DNA is TGTGCCAGCAGCTTGTTTGACTATGGCTACACCTTC. Amino acids: CASSLFDYGYTF.

V gene TRBV29-1 combines with J gene TRBJ2-1; TRBD2 agrees at 11 bases. The length of the CDR3 is 13 residues. The germline V gene encodes CDR1 SQVTM and CDR2 ANQGSEA. V lost 8 bases, J lost 3 bases, and 3 bases stayed unmatched. Here the CDR3 reads CSTLAGGYNEQFF. CDR3 sequence (DNA): TGCAGCACCCTAGCGGGGGGCTACAATGAGCAGTTCTTC.

The chain is built from TRBV27 and TRBJ1-1; maybe TRBD1 (6 bases). Germline V gene lookup returns CDR1 MNHEY and CDR2 SMNVEV (reference sequence). The CDR3 extends over 13 amino acids. The V end lost 0 bases, the J end lost 8 bases, and 10 bases lay between the germline ends. CDR3 sequence (DNA): TGTGCCAGCAGTTTATCCGGGACACCCGAAGCTTTCTTT. This sequence encodes CASSLSGTPEAFF.

The genes are TRBV4-2 and TRBJ2-6; D is possibly TRBD2 (5 bases). The germline gives CDR1 LGHNA, CDR2 YNFKEQ. CDR3 length: 16 amino acids. Trimming took 3 bases from V and 0 from J, leaving 9 bases between them. The CDR3 nucleotides read TGTGCCAGCAGCCAGCCGGGATCCTCTGGGGCCAACGTCCTGACTTTC. It yields the protein CASSQPGSSGANVLTF.

In the case of this clone: Other nucleotide sequences from this sample produce the same CDR3. The rearrangement joins TRBV6-5 to TRBJ1-5, with TRBD1 as a possible D gene (6 bases). CDR1 and CDR2 (germline): MNHEY, SVGAGI. The CDR3 has 13 residues. V was cut by 7 bases and J by 2 bases, with 9 bases left in between. CDR3 nucleotides: TGTGCCAGCACCCCAGGGGGCAATCAGCCCCAGCATTTT. It codes for CASTPGGNQPQHF.

In its sample, this clone was seen a few times. The chain is built from TRBV10-3 and TRBJ1-5; D is unclear. The CDR3 length is 13 residues. Germline CDR1 reads ENHRY; CDR2 reads SYGVKD. V was clipped by 4 bases and J by 2 bases, with 6 bases between them. The CDR3 nucleotides read TGTGCCATCAGTGGTAGCGGCAATCAGCCCCAGCATTTT. It codes for CAISGSGNQPQHF.

This clone appeared once. V and J are TRBV30 and TRBJ2-2; D could derive from TRBD1 or TRBD2 (5 bases each). CDR3 size: 15 residues. V lost 1 base to trimming and J lost 0 bases, with 9 bases between them. Germline values: CDR1 GTSNPN, CDR2 SVGIG (reference sequence). DNA of the CDR3: TGTGCCTGGAGTGCTCTGGGGGCGAACACCGGGGAGCTGTTTTTT. Translation: CAWSALGANTGELFF.

The J gene is TRBJ2-3, the V gene TRBV29-1, with D possibly being TRBD2 (7 bases). V was cut by 4 bases and J by 2 bases, with 10 bases left in between. This CDR3 comprises 13 residues. Germline V gives CDR1 SQVTM, CDR2 ANQGSEA. CDR3 nucleotide sequence: TGCAGCGTTGCGGGGGGCAACACAGATACGCAGTATTTT. This translates into CSVAGGNTDTQYF.

The rearrangement uses TRBV6-4 and TRBJ2-5, with TRBD1 identical over 7 bases. The V segment lost 7 bases and the J segment 1 base; nucleotides outside the gene matches: 12. In germline, CDR1 is MRHNA, CDR2 SNTAGT. The CDR3 length is 16 residues. The CDR3 spells CASKEPRTGGQETQYF. CDR3 sequence (DNA): TGTGCCAGCAAAGAACCTCGGACAGGCGGCCAAGAGACCCAGTACTTC.

V gene TRBV4-2 combines with J gene TRBJ2-5; 15 positions agree with TRBD2. V was pared by 1 base and J by 5 bases, with 5 bases of the junction left unmatched. The CDR3 runs to 17 residues. The germline CDR1 and CDR2 sequences are LGHNA and YNFKEQ. The DNA for the CDR3 is TGTGCCAGCAGCCAAGGGACTAGCGGGGGGGCCAGGGAGACCCAGTACTTC. Translation: CASSQGTSGGARETQYF.

The chain combines TRBV30 with TRBJ2-2; the D is unclear. This CDR3 is built from 15 residues. The germline CDR1 and CDR2 sequences are GTSNPN and SVGIG (reference sequence). Trimming left V 0 bases short and J 4 bases short, with 12 bases between. As DNA, the CDR3 is TGTGCCTGGAGTGTCGGCCGGGCCGCCACCGGGGAGCTGTTTTTT. It translates to CAWSVGRAATGELFF. The complete variable domain, with remaining parts taken from reference TRBV30 and TRBJ2-2, reads SQTIHQWPATLVQPVGSPLSLECTVEGTSNPNLYWYRQAAGRGLQLLFYSVGIGQISSEVPQNLSASRPQDRQFILSSKKLLLSDSGFYLCAWSVGRAATGELFFGEGSRLTVL.

The CDR3 DNA sequence: TGCAGCGCCGAAGGGGTTTCTAACTATGGCTACACCTTC. Translation: CSAEGVSNYGYTF. This chain joins TRBV29-1 and TRBJ1-2, with TRBD1 as a possible D gene (5 bases). Germline CDR1 and CDR2: SQVTM and ANQGSEA. There are 13 residues in the CDR3. The V end was cut by 7 bases, the J end by 0 bases, with 12 bases between.